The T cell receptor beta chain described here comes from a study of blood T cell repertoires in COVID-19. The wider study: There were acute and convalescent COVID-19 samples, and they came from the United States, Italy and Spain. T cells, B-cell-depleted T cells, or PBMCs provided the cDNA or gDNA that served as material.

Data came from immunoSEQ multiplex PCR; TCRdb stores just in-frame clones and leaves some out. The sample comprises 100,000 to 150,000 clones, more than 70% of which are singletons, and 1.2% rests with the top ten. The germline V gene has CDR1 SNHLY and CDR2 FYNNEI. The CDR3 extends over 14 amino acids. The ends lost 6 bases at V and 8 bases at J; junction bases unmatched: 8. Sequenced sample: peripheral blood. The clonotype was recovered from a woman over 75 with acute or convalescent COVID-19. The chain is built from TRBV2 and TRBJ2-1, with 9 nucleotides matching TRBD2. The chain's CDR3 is CASSGGSGSDEQFF. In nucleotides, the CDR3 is TGTGCCAGCAGCGGCGGTAGCGGGAGTGATGAGCAGTTCTTC.